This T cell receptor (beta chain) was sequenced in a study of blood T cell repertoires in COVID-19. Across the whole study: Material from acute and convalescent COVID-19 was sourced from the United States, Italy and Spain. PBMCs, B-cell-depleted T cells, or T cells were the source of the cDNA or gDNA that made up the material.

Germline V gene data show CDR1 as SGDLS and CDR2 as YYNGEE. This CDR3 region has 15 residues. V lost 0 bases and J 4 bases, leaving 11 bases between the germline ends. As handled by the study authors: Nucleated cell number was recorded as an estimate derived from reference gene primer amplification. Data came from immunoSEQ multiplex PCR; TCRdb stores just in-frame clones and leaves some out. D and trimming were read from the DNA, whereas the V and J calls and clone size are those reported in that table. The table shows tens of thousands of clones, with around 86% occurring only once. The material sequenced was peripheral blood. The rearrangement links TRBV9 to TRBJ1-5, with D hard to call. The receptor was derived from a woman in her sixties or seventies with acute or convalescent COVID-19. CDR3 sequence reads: CASSVGGDWNQPQHF. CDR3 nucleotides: TGTGCCAGCAGCGTAGGCGGGGATTGGAATCAGCCCCAGCATTTT.